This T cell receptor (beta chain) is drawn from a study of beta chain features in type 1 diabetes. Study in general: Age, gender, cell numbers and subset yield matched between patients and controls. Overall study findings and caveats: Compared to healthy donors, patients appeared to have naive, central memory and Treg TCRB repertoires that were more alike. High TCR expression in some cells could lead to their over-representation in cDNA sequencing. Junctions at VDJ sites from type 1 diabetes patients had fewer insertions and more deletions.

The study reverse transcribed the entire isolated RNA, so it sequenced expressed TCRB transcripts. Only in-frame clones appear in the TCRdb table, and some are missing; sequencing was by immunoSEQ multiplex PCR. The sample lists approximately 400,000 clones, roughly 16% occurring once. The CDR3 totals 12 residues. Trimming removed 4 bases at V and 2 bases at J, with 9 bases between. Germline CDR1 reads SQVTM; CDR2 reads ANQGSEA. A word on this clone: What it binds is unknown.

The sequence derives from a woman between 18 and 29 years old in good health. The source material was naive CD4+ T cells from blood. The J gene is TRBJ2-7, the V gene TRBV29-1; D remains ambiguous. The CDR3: CSVASTPYEQYF. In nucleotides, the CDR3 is TGCAGCGTTGCTAGTACTCCCTACGAGCAGTACTTC.